Below, 10 T cell receptor beta chains from the same sample are listed, as sequenced in a study of post-analysis software for immune sequencing data. Study results and caveats: A handful of TRBV segments were significantly more frequent in patients than in controls. TRBV5-6, TRBV5-1 and TRBV20-1 were among these segments.

Built from TCR beta cDNA, the libraries had unique molecular identifiers in them. MiXCR, run by TCRdb on the PCR reads, gives a single entry per CDR3 protein. The data show some 700,000 distinct CDR3 sequences, roughly three fifths seen once. No antigen has been assigned to these receptors. The sequencing sample was made of blood. Receptors originate from a girl aged 2 to 10 with multiple sclerosis.

Comments on this clonotype: A junction boundary mismatches the germline segment, possibly from a read error. The J gene is TRBJ2-3, the V gene TRBV4-1, with no clear D. The CDR3 sequence is 15 residues long. Germline CDR1 MGHRA, CDR2 YSYEKL. The CDR3 is CACSQQANNPDTQYF. CDR3 in DNA: TGCGCCTGCAGCCAGCAGGCGAATAACCCAGATACGCAGTATTTT.

The chain couples TRBV6-2 or TRBV6-3 to TRBJ1-4; TRBD1 might be the D (5 bases). The germline CDR1 and CDR2 sequences are MNHEY and SVGEGT. Trimming took 5 bases from V and 4 from J, leaving 11 bases between them. The CDR3 contains 14 residues. CDR3: CASSPHRSNEKLFF. Here the CDR3 DNA reads TGTGCCAGCAGTCCACACAGGAGTAATGAAAAACTGTTTTTT.

In this sample, this clonotype turned up a few times. This sequence joins TRBV29-1 and TRBJ2-7; D could derive from TRBD1 or TRBD2 (5 bases each). V lost 6 bases and J 1 base, leaving 10 bases between the germline ends. Germline V gives CDR1 SQVTM, CDR2 ANQGSEA. The CDR3 spans 12 residues. CDR3 DNA sequence: TGCAGCGTCGGGACGGAATCCTACGAGCAGTACTTC. It yields the protein CSVGTESYEQYF.

With respect to this clonotype: The junction departs from the called germline gene at one end, perhaps through a read error. The gene calls are TRBV20-1 and TRBJ2-1; TRBD2 matches 9 bases. Per germline, CDR1 DFQATT and CDR2 SNEGSKA (reference sequence). The CDR3 has 18 residues. Here the CDR3 reads CSARGAGGTTLYPNEQFF. CDR3 nucleotides: TGCAGTGCGAGAGGAGCGGGAGGTACCACTCTGTACCCCAATGAGCAGTTCTTC.

This rearrangement joins TRBV12-5 to TRBJ2-7; 9 bases align to TRBD1. Germline CDR1 is LGHNT and CDR2 is FRNRAP. J lost 3 bases, V lost 5 bases, and 5 bases had no gene match. The CDR3 runs to 14 residues. The CDR3, as DNA: TGTGCTAGTGGTAGGGGGACAGGGCACTACGAGCAGTACTTC. This sequence encodes CASGRGTGHYEQYF.

The chain couples TRBV5-1 to TRBJ2-7; perhaps TRBD1 as D (6 bases). CDR3 length: 14 residues. In germline, CDR1 is SGHRS, CDR2 YFSETQ. V lost 0 bases and J lost 3, with 10 bases in between. In nucleotides, the CDR3 is TGCGCCAGCAGCTTGGCCAGGACAGTCTACGAGCAGTACTTC. As protein: CASSLARTVYEQYF.

The chain recombines TRBV5-1 with TRBJ2-7, with D unclear. V was pared by 3 bases and J by 4 bases, with 8 bases between. This CDR3 is built from 12 residues. Germline CDR1 is SGHRS and CDR2 is YFSETQ. The CDR3 loop reads CASSSALYEQYF. The CDR3 DNA is TGCGCCAGCAGCTCCGCCTTGTACGAGCAGTACTTC.

Only one count was recorded for this clonotype. The chain is built from TRBV5-1 and TRBJ2-1; TRBD2 matches 7 bases. The CDR3 loop spans 17 amino acids. With 2 bases clipped from V and 2 bases from J, the junction kept 10 bases outside the gene matches. In germline, CDR1 is SGHRS, CDR2 YFSETQ. The CDR3 coding sequence is TGCGCCAGCAGCTTAGAGGGCACGGGACTACCCTACAATGAGCAGTTCTTC. Amino acids: CASSLEGTGLPYNEQFF.

The chain uses TRBV9 and TRBJ2-3; TRBD2 aligns across 12 bases. The CDR3 totals 16 residues. Germline trimming cut 2 bases from V and 2 bases from J; bases unmatched to any gene: 3. Germline CDR1 is SGDLS and CDR2 is YYNGEE. CDR3 loop: CASSVGLAGHTDTQYF. The DNA of the CDR3 is TGTGCCAGCAGCGTCGGACTAGCGGGGCACACAGATACGCAGTATTTT.

This clonotype was counted a few times. The V and J genes are TRBV29-1 and TRBJ2-1; either TRBD1 or TRBD2 may supply D (5 bases each). The germline gives CDR1 SQVTM, CDR2 ANQGSEA. This CDR3 comprises 13 residues. Trimming left V 5 bases short and J 3 bases short, with 11 bases between. DNA of the CDR3: TGCAGCGTTAGAGGGGACGACTACAATGAGCAGTTCTTC. As protein: CSVRGDDYNEQFF.